Sequencing of this T cell receptor (beta chain) was carried out in a study of CD4+ T cells in melanoma. Sequencing used immunoSEQ multiplex PCR; TCRdb keeps in-frame clones, though not all of them. The sample shows over 130,000 clones, around 90% of them seen only once. Germline V lookup: CDR1 GTSNPN, CDR2 SVGIG (reference sequence). V shed 3 bases and J shed 0 bases, with 14 bases lying between them. This CDR3 region has 15 residues. This clone was recorded only once. The receptor comes from a human donor with melanoma. V and J are TRBV30 and TRBJ2-5; D ambiguous. The CDR3: CAWSALNWNQETQYF. The CDR3 nucleotides are TGTGCCTGGAGCGCCCTTAACTGGAACCAAGAGACCCAGTACTTC.